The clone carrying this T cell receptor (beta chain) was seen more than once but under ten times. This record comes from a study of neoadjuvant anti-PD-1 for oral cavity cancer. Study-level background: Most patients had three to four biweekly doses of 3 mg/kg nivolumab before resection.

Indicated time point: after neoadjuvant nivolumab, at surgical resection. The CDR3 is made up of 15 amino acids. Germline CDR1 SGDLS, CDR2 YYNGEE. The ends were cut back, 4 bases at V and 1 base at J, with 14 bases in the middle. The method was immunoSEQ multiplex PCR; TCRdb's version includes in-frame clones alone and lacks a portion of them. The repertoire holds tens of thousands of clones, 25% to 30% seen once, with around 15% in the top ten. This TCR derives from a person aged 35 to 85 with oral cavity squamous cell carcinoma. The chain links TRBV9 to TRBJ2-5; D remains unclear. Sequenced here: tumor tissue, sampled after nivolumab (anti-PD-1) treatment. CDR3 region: CASSLARSPQETQYF. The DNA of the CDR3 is TGTGCCAGCAGCCTGGCCCGGAGTCCCCAAGAGACCCAGTACTTC.